The clone carrying this TCR beta chain has a count of ten or more. This sample was taken from a study of spatial heterogeneity in lung cancer. Study-level background: Beta-chain sequences consistently outnumbered alpha-chain sequences in detection. Raw sequencing reads included, on average, more than ten appearances of each unique TCR and UMI combination.

The time point: sample taken at primary tumor resection. Whole RNA, isolated from tumor, nontumor lung or frozen PBMC, was sequenced without prior sorting. There were some 70 donors, all of them untreated patients with early-stage non-small cell lung cancer. The CDR3 has 15 amino acids. Germline V gene data show CDR1 as MDHEN and CDR2 as SYDVKM. V trimming: 6 bases; J trimming: 7 bases; junction bases outside the gene matches: 11. Every individual TCR cDNA molecule carried its own unique molecular identifier, which allowed correction of PCR and sequencing errors. TCRdb called the 5' RACE reads again in MiXCR, with one record for every CDR3 protein. The sample has 55,000 to 75,000 distinct CDR3 sequences, about 8% seen once.

The source is a female donor with early-stage non-small cell lung cancer. The rearrangement links TRBV28 to TRBJ2-3; the match to TRBD2 covers 9 bases. The material was PBMCs, obtained at surgery. The CDR3 nucleotides read TGTGCCAGCAGCTACGGTGGCGGGGGGGCGAATACGCAGTATTTT. Its translation: CASSYGGGGANTQYF.